The 19 T cell receptor beta chains presented below share a single source sample, sequenced in a study of T cells in Graves' hyperthyroidism and ophthalmopathy. The TCR beta CDR3 regions underwent amplification using RNA transcripts as the source. The HTBI primer set was used in a first-round RT-PCR of the TCR CDR3. TCRdb used MiXCR to reprocess the multiplex PCR reads, holding one entry per CDR3 protein. This sample yields around 600,000 distinct CDR3 sequences, of which around 14% are seen a single time; roughly 7.1% belongs to the top ten. The sequencing sample was made of blood. The origin of the receptors is a young woman with Graves' ophthalmopathy.

This clonotype has a count of ten or more. V is TRBV12-3 or TRBV12-4 and J is TRBJ2-1; 9 bases map to TRBD2. The CDR3 is made up of 15 amino acids. The V gene end was trimmed by 6 bases and the J gene end by 4 bases; junction bases not matched to a gene: 7. The CDR3 bases are TGTGCCAGCAGACATAGCGGGAGATCATACAATGAGCAGTTCTTC. It codes for CASRHSGRSYNEQFF.

This clonotype was seen many times. The chain couples TRBV7-9 to TRBJ2-7; perhaps TRBD2 as D (6 bases). V was clipped by 5 bases and J by 3 bases, with 17 bases between them. The CDR3 covers 15 residues. Germline CDR1 reads SEHNR; CDR2 reads FQNEAQ (reference sequence). CDR3 coding DNA: TGTGCCAGCAGCGCACTTGAGCGGGTCTTCTACGAGCAGTACTTC. Amino acid sequence: CASSALERVFYEQYF.

V gene TRBV19 combines with J gene TRBJ2-3, with TRBD2 identical over 13 bases. Trimming removed 8 bases from V and 2 bases from J; junction bases left unmatched: 7. CDR1 and CDR2 from the germline V gene are LNHDA and SQIVND (reference sequence). The CDR3 runs to 16 residues. CDR3: CASGWTSGGPTDTQYF. In nucleotides, the CDR3 is TGTGCCAGTGGCTGGACTAGCGGGGGCCCCACAGATACGCAGTATTTT.

This rearrangement joins TRBV5-8 to TRBJ2-7; D is unclear. This CDR3 is built from 13 residues. V lost 0 bases and J 9 bases, leaving 13 bases between the germline ends. CDR1 and CDR2 from the germline V gene are SGHTS and YDEGEE. CDR3 region: CASSLASPDGQYF. The CDR3 DNA reads as TGTGCCAGCAGCTTGGCCTCGCCCGACGGGCAGTACTTC. The full variable domain, with the rest looked up from reference TRBV5-8 and TRBJ2-7, is EAGVTQSPTHLIKTRGQQATLRCSPISGHTSVYWYQQALGLGLQFLLWYDEGEERNRGNFPPRFSGRQFPNYSSELNVNALELEDSALYLCASSLASPDGQYFGPGTRLTVT.

The chain employs TRBV12-3 or TRBV12-4 and TRBJ1-4; tentatively, D is TRBD1 (6 bases). CDR3 size: 14 residues. The V gene lost 6 bases and the J gene lost 7 bases, with 15 bases spanning the gap. The CDR3 DNA reads TGTGCCAGCAGCCCAGGGGACGCGGGTGAAAAACTGTTTTTT. Protein: CASSPGDAGEKLFF.

This clonotype has at least ten counts. The CDR3 here is CASKVGVSEQFF. The CDR3 DNA follows: TGTGCCAGCAAAGTAGGGGTTAGTGAGCAGTTCTTC. The rearrangement joins TRBV2 to TRBJ2-1; maybe TRBD1 (5 bases). Germline V lookup: CDR1 SNHLY, CDR2 FYNNEI. V dropped 7 bases and J dropped 9 bases, with 13 bases sitting between them. This CDR3 region has 12 residues.

This clonotype was recorded a few times. The chain links TRBV18 to TRBJ2-5; 8 bases are a match to TRBD2. Germline CDR1 reads KGHSH; CDR2 reads LQKENI. The length of the CDR3 is 14 residues. V shed 0 bases, J shed 5 bases, and the junction held 2 bases outside the gene matches. CDR3 in amino acids: CASSPPGGDETQYF. DNA for the CDR3: TGTGCCAGCTCACCACCCGGGGGGGACGAGACCCAGTACTTC.

This clonotype was picked up many times. This chain connects TRBV30 to TRBJ2-1; the match to TRBD1 covers 8 bases. Losses at the gene ends were 5 bases for V and 4 bases for J; bases not matched to a gene: 7. CDR1 GTSNPN and CDR2 SVGIG come from the germline V gene (reference sequence). The CDR3 is 14 amino acids. CDR3 nucleotide sequence: TGTGCCTGGGTACCGGGACAGGTATACAATGAGCAGTTCTTC. As protein: CAWVPGQVYNEQFF.

V gene TRBV5-8 combines with J gene TRBJ2-5, with 9 bases matching TRBD2. The germline gives CDR1 SGHTS, CDR2 YDEGEE. This CDR3 spans 13 amino acids. V shed 4 bases, J shed 12 bases, and the junction held 10 bases outside the gene matches. In DNA form, the CDR3 reads TGTGCCAGCAGCCCAAGCGGGAGGACGGCGGAGTACTTC. Protein product: CASSPSGRTAEYF.

This chain joins TRBV20-1 and TRBJ1-2; TRBD1 matches 7 bases. This CDR3 contains 12 residues. CDR1 and CDR2 (germline): DFQATT, SNEGSKA (reference sequence). The V and J ends lost 6 bases and 3 bases, in that order; junction bases with no gene match: 4. The CDR3 loop reads CSADREDYGYTF. The CDR3 coding sequence is TGCAGTGCAGACAGGGAAGACTATGGCTACACCTTC.

This clonotype came up many times. The V and J genes are TRBV10-3 and TRBJ2-3, with D perhaps being TRBD1 or TRBD2 (5 bases each). CDR1 and CDR2 (germline): ENHRY, SYGVKD. Deletions cut 5 bases from V and 3 bases from J, with 21 bases between. CDR3 length equals 17 residues. CDR3 nucleotide sequence: TGTGCCATCAGTCAATCTTTGGTGGGACCTAAAACAGATACGCAGTATTTT. Its translation: CAISQSLVGPKTDTQYF.

V is TRBV19 and J is TRBJ1-1; no clear D. Trimming removed 3 bases at V and 2 bases at J, with 16 bases between. The CDR3 runs 16 residues. Germline V lookup: CDR1 LNHDA, CDR2 SQIVND (reference sequence). Here the CDR3 reads CASSIVGPEINTEAFF. The CDR3 bases are TGTGCCAGTAGTATCGTGGGCCCCGAGATTAACACTGAAGCTTTCTTT. Complete variable domain (other parts from reference TRBV19 and TRBJ1-1): DGGITQSPKYLFRKEGQNVTLSCEQNLNHDAMYWYRQDPGQGLRLIYYSQIVNDFQKGDIAEGYSVSREKKESFPLTVTSAQKNPTAFYLCASSIVGPEINTEAFFGQGTRLTVV.

Turning to this clonotype: Just one base apart from a much larger clone, this may be a read error. The chain has TRBV12-3 or TRBV12-4 and TRBJ2-1; 9 bases map to TRBD2. This CDR3 has 13 residues. The ends lost 10 bases at V and 10 bases at J; junction bases unmatched: 11. The CDR3 sequence: CATSDSGRYEQFF. In nucleotides, the CDR3 is TGTGCCACCTCGGACAGCGGGAGGTACGAGCAGTTCTTC.

Only a few counts were recorded for this clonotype. The V and J genes are TRBV29-1 and TRBJ2-1, with D perhaps being TRBD1 or TRBD2 (6 bases each). Germline V gives CDR1 SQVTM, CDR2 ANQGSEA. V lost 5 bases and J 1 base, leaving 9 bases between the germline ends. This CDR3 contains 13 residues. CDR3 sequence: CSVQGGSYNEQFF. CDR3 coding DNA: TGCAGCGTTCAAGGGGGGTCCTACAATGAGCAGTTCTTC.

There are a few counts of this clonotype. The chain carries TRBV19 and TRBJ1-3; D remains unclear. Trimming removed 3 bases at V and 1 base at J, with 10 bases between. The CDR3 sequence is 15 residues long. Per germline, CDR1 LNHDA and CDR2 SQIVND (reference sequence). The CDR3 nucleotides read TGTGCCAGTAGTATGGATTCGGGATCTGGAAACACCATATATTTT. It translates to CASSMDSGSGNTIYF.

Many counts were recorded for this clonotype. The gene calls are TRBV20-1 and TRBJ2-1; D gene ambiguous. Germline lookup yields CDR1 DFQATT and CDR2 SNEGSKA (reference sequence). This CDR3 has 15 residues. V lost 6 bases and J 4 bases, leaving 19 bases between the germline ends. This chain's CDR3 is CSAPTPGSVYNEQFF. CDR3 bases: TGCAGTGCCCCCACGCCAGGATCGGTGTACAATGAGCAGTTCTTC.

This clonotype was detected many times. This chain uses TRBV7-2 with TRBJ2-1; 10 bases match TRBD1. Germline V CDR1 and CDR2: SGHTA, FQGNSA. The CDR3 totals 16 residues. V shed 2 bases and J 2 bases; nucleotides not matched to a gene: 3. This CDR3 reads CASSLRGQGTYNEQFF. The CDR3 DNA is TGTGCCAGCAGCTTAAGGGGACAGGGGACCTACAATGAGCAGTTCTTC.

The chain recombines TRBV6-2 or TRBV6-3 with TRBJ2-1; possible D gene TRBD2, 6 bases. Germline-derived CDR1 and CDR2 are MNHEY and SVGEGT. The V and J ends lost 10 bases and 7 bases respectively, with 17 bases between them. The CDR3 loop spans 13 amino acids. The CDR3 DNA sequence: TGTGCCATCAGCCGAGGCGGGGTTAATGAGCAGTTCTTC. It specifies CAISRGGVNEQFF.

Comments on this clonotype: A much larger clone differs by one base, so this may be a read error. The rearrangement links TRBV7-9 to TRBJ2-5, with D possibly matching TRBD1 (5 bases). Per the germline V gene, CDR1 is SEHNR and CDR2 is FQNEAQ (reference sequence). CDR3 length: 18 amino acids. The CDR3 protein is CASSRPAGYGAYHETQYF. The CDR3 DNA follows: TGTGCCAGCAGCCGTCCGGCAGGGTATGGGGCATACCACGAGACCCAGTACTTC.